This TCR beta chain was sequenced during a study of cytomegalovirus exposure and HLA in healthy donors. Researchers ran the PCR with 60 Vbeta and 13 Jbeta primers. Generated by immunoSEQ multiplex PCR, the TCRdb table keeps only in-frame clones and is missing some. The table has about 160,000 clones, approximately 82% seen once; the top ten hold under 7.5%. Germline V lookup: CDR1 SGHAT, CDR2 FQNNGV. V shed 3 bases, J shed 3 bases, and the junction held 8 bases outside the gene matches. The length of the CDR3 is 17 residues. The specimen was PBMCs. The chain links TRBV11-2 to TRBJ2-5; 12 nucleotides line up with TRBD2. The TCR comes from a middle-aged man in good health and CMV-seropositive. CDR3 nucleotides: TGTGCCAGCAGCTTTCCTTCTAGCGGGAGGGGTAAAGAGACCCAGTACTTC. It encodes CASSFPSSGRGKETQYF.